This TCR beta chain was identified in a study of vaccination and CD4 T cells after COVID-19. Study-wide background: Either a CEFX pool, an HIV-1 Nef pool, or no peptide was added to control cultures. Overall study findings and caveats: Median numbers of SARS-CoV-2-reactive clonotypes increased from roughly 21 to 40 (not a significant change). The study found that a median about 88% of reactive clones in convalescent patients appeared only post-vaccination.

Concerning this clonotype itself: Its antigen is unknown.

J lost 0 bases, V lost 7 bases, and 5 bases had no gene match. The CDR3 is 15 amino acids. Germline V lookup: CDR1 SGHVS, CDR2 FQNEAQ. Treatment here: approximately 9-day PBMC culture with coronavirus spike peptide pools or control peptides (ViraFEST assay). An Oncomine TCR Beta short-read assay was used to sequence the DNA from cultured CD4+ T cells. DNA came from CD4+ T cells after culture. TCRdb processed the PCR reads anew with MiXCR; each CDR3 protein has one entry. The table has 25,000 to 30,000 distinct CDR3 sequences, roughly 52% seen once. The chain joins TRBV7-8 to TRBJ2-5; 10 bases map to TRBD2. Source: CD4+ T cells from blood, cultured in vitro, taken before SARS-CoV-2 vaccination. This receptor was identified in a human donor who received a COVID-19 vaccine. The DNA for the CDR3 is TGTGCCAGCACCTCAGCGGGGGGGGACCAAGAGACCCAGTACTTC. Its protein product is CASTSAGGDQETQYF.